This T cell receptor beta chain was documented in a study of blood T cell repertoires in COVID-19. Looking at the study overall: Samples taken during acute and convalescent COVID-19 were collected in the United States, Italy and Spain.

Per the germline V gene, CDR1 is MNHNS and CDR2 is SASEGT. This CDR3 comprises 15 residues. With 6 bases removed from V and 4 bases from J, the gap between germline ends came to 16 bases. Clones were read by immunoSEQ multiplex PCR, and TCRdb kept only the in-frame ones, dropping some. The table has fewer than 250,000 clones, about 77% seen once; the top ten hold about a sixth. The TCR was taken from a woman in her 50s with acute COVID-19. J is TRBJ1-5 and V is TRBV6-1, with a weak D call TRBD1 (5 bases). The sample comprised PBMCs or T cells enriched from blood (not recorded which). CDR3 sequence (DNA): TGTGCCAGCAGCCGCACCCAGGGATCAAATCAGCCCCAGCATTTT. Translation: CASSRTQGSNQPQHF.